This entry is about one T cell receptor beta chain. This sample is part of a study of control samples from healthy donors and cancer patients. The protocol was immunoSEQ multiplex PCR, while the TCRdb copy is restricted to in-frame clones and leaves out a portion. The sample holds some 120,000 clones, 85% to 95% seen once. CDR3 length: 13 residues. V lost 8 bases, J lost 1 base, and 11 bases lay in between. The sample consisted of PBMCs. The rearrangement uses TRBV12-3 or TRBV12-4 and TRBJ1-1; D not certain. The clonotype originates from a man aged 50-60 years with head and neck cancer. CDR3 bases: TGTGCCAGCGGGTGGGGTGGGAACACTGAAGCTTTCTTT. It yields the protein CASGWGGNTEAFF.